The 3 T cell receptor beta chains listed next were all sequenced from one sample in a study of shared clonotypes between healthy human individuals. Libraries were prepared by immunoSEQ multiplex PCR; TCRdb keeps only in-frame clonotypes and omits some of them. The table has approximately 740,000 clones, approximately 92% seen once; the top ten hold around 24%. Naive CD8 cells, CD45RO-negative and positively selected for CCR7, excluded terminally differentiated effector memory CD45RA+ cells. The sequencing sample was made of naive CD8+ T cells sorted from blood. These receptors all come from a young man in good health.

This clone was recorded once. The chain employs TRBV27 and TRBJ2-1, with TRBD2 matching 13 bases. Germline V lookup: CDR1 MNHEY, CDR2 SMNVEV (reference sequence). J gave up 8 bases and V 5 bases, and 9 bases lay outside the gene matches. The CDR3 extends over 16 amino acids. CDR3 region: CASSTPGLAGTYEQFF. Written as DNA, the CDR3 is TGTGCCAGCAGTACACCGGGACTAGCGGGAACGTATGAGCAGTTCTTC.

This clone was picked up one time. V gene TRBV18 combines with J gene TRBJ2-2, with 8 bases fitting TRBD2. Germline V gene lookup returns CDR1 KGHSH and CDR2 LQKENI. CDR3 length: 15 residues. With 3 bases clipped from V and 6 bases from J, the junction kept 6 bases outside the gene matches. The CDR3 DNA reads as TGTGCCAGCTCACCGGCGGGACTAGGGGCCGGGGAGCTGTTTTTT. It encodes CASSPAGLGAGELFF.

The V and J genes are TRBV7-9 and TRBJ2-3; TRBD2 matches at 10 bases. The junction had 10 bases not matched to a gene; V was cut back by 2 bases and J by 5 bases. The CDR3 has 17 residues. CDR1 is SEHNR and CDR2 is FQNEAQ in the germline V gene (reference sequence). CDR3 DNA sequence: TGTGCCAGCAGCTTATACCTAGCGGGAGATAGGATAGATACGCAGTATTTT. It yields the protein CASSLYLAGDRIDTQYF.